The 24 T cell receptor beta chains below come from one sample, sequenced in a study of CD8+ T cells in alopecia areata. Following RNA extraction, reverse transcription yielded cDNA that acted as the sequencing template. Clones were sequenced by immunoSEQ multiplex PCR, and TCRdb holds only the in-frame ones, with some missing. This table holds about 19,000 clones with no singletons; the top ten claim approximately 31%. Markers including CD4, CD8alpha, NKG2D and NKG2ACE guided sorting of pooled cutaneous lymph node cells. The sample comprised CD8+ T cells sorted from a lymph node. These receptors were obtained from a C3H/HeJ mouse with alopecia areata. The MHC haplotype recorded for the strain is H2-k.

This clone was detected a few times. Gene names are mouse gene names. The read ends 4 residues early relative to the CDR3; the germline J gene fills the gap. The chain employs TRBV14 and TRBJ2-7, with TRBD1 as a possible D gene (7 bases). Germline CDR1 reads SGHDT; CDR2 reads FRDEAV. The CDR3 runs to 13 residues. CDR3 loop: CASSLGRGDEQYF. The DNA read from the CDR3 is TGTGCCAGCAGTTTAGGCAGGGGGGAT.

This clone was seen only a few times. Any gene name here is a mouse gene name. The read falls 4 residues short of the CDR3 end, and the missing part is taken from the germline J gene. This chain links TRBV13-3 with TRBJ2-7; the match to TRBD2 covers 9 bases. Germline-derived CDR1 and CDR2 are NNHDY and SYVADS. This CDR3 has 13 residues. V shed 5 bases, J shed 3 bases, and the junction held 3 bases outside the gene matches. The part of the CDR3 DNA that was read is TGTGCCAGCAGGAGACTGGGGGACTAT. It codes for CASRRLGDY. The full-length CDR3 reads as CASRRLGDYEQYF.

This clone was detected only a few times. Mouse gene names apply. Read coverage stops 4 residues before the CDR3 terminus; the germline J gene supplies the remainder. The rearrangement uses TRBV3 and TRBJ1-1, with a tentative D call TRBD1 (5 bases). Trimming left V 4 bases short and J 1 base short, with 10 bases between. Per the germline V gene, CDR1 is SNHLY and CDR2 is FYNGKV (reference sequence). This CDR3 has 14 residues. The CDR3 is CASSSGDRNTEVFF. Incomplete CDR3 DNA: TGTGCCAGCAGCTCAGGAGACAGAAACACA. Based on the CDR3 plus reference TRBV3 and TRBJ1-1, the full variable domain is GPKVLQIPSHQIIDMGQMVTLNCDPVSNHLYFYWYKQILGQQMEFLVNFYNGKVMEKSKLFKDQFSVERPDGSYFTLKIQPTALEDSAVYFCASSSGDRNTEVFFGKGTRLTVV.

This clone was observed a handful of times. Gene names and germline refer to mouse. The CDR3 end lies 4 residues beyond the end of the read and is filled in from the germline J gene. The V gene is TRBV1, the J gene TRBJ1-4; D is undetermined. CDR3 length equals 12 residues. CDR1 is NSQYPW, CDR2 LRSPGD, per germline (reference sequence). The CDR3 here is CTCSAEGERLFF. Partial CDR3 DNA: TGCACCTGCAGTGCAGAGGGCGAA.

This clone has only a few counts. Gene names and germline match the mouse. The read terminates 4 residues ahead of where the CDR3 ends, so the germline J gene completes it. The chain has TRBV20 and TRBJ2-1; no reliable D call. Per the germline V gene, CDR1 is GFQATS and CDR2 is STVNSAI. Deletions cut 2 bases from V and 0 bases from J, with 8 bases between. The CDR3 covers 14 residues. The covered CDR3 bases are TGTGGTGCTAGGAGAACAGATAACTATGCT. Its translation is CGARRTDNYA. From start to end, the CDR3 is CGARRTDNYAEQFF. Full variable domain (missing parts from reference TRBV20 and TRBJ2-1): GALVYQYPRRTICKSGTSMRMECQAVGFQATSVAWYRQSPQKTFELIALSTVNSAIKYEQNFTQEKFPISHPNLSFSSMTVLNAYLEDRGLYLCGARRTDNYAEQFFGPGTRLTVL.

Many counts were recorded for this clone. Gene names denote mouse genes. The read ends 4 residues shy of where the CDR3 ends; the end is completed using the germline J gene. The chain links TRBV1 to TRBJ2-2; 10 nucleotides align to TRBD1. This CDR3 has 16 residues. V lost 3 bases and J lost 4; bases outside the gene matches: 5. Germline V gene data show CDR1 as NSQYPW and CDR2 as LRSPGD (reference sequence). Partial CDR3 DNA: TGCACCTGCAGTGCTGGGGACAGGGGTAGCACCGGG. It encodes CTCSAGDRGSTG. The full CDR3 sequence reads CTCSAGDRGSTGQLYF.

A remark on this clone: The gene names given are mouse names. The CDR3 protein is CASSSRQGNYAEQFF. The covered CDR3 bases are TGTGCCAGCAGCTCCCGACAGGGGAACTATGCT. The rearrangement links TRBV3 to TRBJ2-1, with 8 positions matching TRBD1. Sequencing ends 4 residues short of the CDR3 end; the germline J gene provides the rest. V gave up 4 bases and J gave up 1 base; unmatched junction bases: 3. Germline CDR1 reads SNHLY; CDR2 reads FYNGKV (reference sequence). CDR3 size: 15 residues. The full variable domain, in which reference TRBV3 and TRBJ2-1 provide the parts outside the CDR3, is GPKVLQIPSHQIIDMGQMVTLNCDPVSNHLYFYWYKQILGQQMEFLVNFYNGKVMEKSKLFKDQFSVERPDGSYFTLKIQPTALEDSAVYFCASSSRQGNYAEQFFGPGTRLTVL.

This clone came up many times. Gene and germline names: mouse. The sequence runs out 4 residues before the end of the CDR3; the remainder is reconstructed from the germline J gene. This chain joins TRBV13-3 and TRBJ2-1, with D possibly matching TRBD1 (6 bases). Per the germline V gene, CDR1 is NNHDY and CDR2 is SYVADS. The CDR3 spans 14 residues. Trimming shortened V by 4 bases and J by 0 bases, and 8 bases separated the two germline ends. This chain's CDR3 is CASSWDINYAEQFF. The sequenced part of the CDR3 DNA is TGTGCCAGCAGTTGGGACATTAACTATGCT.

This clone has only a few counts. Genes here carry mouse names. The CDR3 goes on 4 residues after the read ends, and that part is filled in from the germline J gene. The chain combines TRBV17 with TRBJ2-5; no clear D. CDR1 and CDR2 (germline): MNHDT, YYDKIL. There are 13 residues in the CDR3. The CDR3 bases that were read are TGTGCTAGCAGTAGAGACATGGAAGAC. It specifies CASSRDMED. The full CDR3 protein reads CASSRDMEDTQYF.

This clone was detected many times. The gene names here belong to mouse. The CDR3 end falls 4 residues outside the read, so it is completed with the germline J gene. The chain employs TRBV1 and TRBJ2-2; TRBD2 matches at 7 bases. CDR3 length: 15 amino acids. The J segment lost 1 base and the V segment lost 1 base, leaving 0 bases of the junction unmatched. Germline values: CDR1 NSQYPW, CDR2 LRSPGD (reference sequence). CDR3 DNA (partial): TGCACCTGCAGTGCAGCTGGGGGAAACACCGGG. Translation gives CTCSAAGGNTG. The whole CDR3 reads CTCSAAGGNTGQLYF.

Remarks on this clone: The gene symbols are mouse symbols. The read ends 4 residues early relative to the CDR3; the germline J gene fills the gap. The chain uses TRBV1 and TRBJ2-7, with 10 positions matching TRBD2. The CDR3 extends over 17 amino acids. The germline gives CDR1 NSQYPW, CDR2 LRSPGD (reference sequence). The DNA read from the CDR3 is TGCACCTGCAGTGCCCCCCCCGCCTGGGGGGGCGCTTAT. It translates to CTCSAPPAWGGAY. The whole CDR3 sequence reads CTCSAPPAWGGAYEQYF. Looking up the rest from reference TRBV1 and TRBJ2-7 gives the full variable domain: VTLLEQNPRWRLVPRGQAVNLRCILKNSQYPWMSWYQQDLQKQLQWLFTLRSPGDKEVKSLPGADYLATRVTDTELRLQVANMSQGRTLYCTCSAPPAWGGAYEQYFGPGTRLTVL.

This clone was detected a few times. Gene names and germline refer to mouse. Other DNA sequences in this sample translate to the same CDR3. CDR3 DNA, as far as it was read: TGTGCCAGCAGTGATGCTGGGACAACTAGTGCAGAA. Amino acids: CASSDAGTTSAE. The full CDR3 protein is CASSDAGTTSAETLYF. The gene calls are TRBV13-3 and TRBJ2-3, with a tentative D call TRBD1 (6 bases). The CDR3 end is not reached by the read, which stops 4 residues before it; the germline J gene fills it in. The germline gives CDR1 NNHDY, CDR2 SYVADS. This CDR3 spans 16 amino acids. With 0 bases removed from V and 0 bases from J, the gap between germline ends came to 11 bases.

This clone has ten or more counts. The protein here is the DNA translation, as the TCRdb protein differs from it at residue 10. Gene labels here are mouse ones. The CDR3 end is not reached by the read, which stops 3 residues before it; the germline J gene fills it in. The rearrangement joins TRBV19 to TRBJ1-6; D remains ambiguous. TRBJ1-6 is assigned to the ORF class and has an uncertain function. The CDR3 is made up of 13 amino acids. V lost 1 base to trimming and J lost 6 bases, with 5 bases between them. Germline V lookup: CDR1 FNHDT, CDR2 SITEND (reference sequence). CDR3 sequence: CASSININSPLYF. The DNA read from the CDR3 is TGTGCCAGCAGTATAAACATTAATTCGCCC.

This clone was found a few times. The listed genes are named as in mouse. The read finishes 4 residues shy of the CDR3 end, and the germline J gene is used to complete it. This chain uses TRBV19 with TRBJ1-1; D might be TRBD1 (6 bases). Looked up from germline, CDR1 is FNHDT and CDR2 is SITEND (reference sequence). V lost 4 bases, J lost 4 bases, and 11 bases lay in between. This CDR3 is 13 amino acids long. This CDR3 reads CASSGGRGTEVFF. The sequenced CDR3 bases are TGTGCCAGCAGTGGGGGGCGGGGCACA.

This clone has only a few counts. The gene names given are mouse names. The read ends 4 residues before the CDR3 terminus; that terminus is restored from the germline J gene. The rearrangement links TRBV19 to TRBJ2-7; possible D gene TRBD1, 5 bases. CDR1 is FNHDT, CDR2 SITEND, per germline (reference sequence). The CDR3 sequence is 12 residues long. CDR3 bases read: TGTGCCAGCAGTATCCAGGGAGAT. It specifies CASSIQGD. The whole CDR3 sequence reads CASSIQGDEQYF.

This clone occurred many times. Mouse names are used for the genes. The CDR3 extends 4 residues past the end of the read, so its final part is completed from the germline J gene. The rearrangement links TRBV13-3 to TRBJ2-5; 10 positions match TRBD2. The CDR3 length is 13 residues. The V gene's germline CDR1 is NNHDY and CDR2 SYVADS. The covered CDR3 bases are TGTGCCAGCACTGGGGGGGCTGGAGAC. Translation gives CASTGGAGD. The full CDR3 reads CASTGGAGDTQYF.

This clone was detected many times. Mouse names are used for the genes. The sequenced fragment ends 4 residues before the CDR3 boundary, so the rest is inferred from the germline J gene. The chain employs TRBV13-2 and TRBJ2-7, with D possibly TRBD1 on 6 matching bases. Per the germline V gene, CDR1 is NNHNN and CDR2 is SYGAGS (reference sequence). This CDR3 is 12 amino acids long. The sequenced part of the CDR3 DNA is TGTGCCAGCGGCGGGACAAAATAT. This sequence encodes CASGGTKY. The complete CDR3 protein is CASGGTKYEQYF.

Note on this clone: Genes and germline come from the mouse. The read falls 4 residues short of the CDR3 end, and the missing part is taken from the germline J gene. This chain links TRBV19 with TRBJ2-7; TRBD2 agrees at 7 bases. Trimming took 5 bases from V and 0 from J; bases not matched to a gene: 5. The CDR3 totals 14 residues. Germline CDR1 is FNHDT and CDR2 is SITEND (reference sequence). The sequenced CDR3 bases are TGTGCCAGCAGCCCGGACTGGTTCTCCTAT. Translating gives CASSPDWFSY. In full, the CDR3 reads CASSPDWFSYEQYF.

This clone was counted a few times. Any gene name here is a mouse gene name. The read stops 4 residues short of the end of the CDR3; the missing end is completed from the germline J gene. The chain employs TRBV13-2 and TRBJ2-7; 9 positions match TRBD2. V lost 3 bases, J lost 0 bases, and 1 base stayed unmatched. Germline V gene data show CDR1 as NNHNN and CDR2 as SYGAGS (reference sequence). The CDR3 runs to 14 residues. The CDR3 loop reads CASGADWGSYEQYF. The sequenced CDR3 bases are TGTGCCAGCGGTGCGGACTGGGGCTCCTAT.

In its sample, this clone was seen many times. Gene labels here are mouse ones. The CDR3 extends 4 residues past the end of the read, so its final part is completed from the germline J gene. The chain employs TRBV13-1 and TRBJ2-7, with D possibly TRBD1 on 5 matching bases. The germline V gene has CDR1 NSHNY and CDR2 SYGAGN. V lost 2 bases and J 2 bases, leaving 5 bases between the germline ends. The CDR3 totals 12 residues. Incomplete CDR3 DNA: TGTGCCAGCAGTGACAGGGCCTAT. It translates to CASSDRAY. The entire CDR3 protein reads CASSDRAYEQYF.

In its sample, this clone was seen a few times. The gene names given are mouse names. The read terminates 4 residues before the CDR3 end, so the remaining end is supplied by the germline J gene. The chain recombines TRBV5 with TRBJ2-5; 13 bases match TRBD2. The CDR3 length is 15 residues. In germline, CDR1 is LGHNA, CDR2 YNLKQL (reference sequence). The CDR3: CASSRGLGGPDTQYF. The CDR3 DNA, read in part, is TGTGCCAGCAGCCGAGGACTGGGGGGGCCAGAC.

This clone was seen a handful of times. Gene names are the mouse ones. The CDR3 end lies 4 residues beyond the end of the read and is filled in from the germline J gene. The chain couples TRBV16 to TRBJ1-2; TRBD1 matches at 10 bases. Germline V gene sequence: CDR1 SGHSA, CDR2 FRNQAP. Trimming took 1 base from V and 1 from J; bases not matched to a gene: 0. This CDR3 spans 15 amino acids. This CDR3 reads CASSLGDRGNSDYTF. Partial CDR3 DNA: TGTGCAAGCAGCTTAGGGGACAGGGGAAACTCC. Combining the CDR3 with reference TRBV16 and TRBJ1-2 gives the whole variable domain NAGVIQTPRHKVTGKGQEATLWCEPISGHSAVFWYRQTIVQGLEFLTYFRNQAPIDDSGMPKERFSAQMPNQSHSTLKIQSTQPQDSAVYLCASSLGDRGNSDYTFGSGTRLLVI.

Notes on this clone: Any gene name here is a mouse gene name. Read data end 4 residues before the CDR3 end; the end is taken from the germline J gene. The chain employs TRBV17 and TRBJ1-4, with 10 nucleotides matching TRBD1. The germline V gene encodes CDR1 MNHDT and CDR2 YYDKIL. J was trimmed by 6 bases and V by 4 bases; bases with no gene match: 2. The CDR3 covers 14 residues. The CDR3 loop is CASSTGTGDERLFF. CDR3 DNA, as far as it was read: TGTGCTAGCAGTACCGGGACAGGGGACGAA.

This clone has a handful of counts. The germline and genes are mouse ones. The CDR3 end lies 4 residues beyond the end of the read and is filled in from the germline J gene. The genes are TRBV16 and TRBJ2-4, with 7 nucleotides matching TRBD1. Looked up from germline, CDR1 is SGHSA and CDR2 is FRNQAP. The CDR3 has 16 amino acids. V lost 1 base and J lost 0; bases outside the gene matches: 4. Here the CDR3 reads CASSLVQGESQNTLYF. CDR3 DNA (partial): TGTGCAAGCAGCTTAGTTCAGGGGGAAAGTCAAAAC. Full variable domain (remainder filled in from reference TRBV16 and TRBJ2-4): NAGVIQTPRHKVTGKGQEATLWCEPISGHSAVFWYRQTIVQGLEFLTYFRNQAPIDDSGMPKERFSAQMPNQSHSTLKIQSTQPQDSAVYLCASSLVQGESQNTLYFGAGTRLSVL.